This T cell receptor (beta chain) was identified during a study of blood T cell repertoires in COVID-19. For the study at large: The samples span acute and convalescent COVID-19 from the United States, Italy and Spain. The cDNA or gDNA used as material had been derived from T cells, B-cell-depleted T cells, or PBMCs.

This table comes from immunoSEQ multiplex PCR, and its TCRdb copy is limited to in-frame clones, with some not included. The table shows about 270,000 clones, with 80% to 90% occurring only once. This CDR3 is 15 amino acids long. With 5 bases removed from V and 3 bases from J, the gap between germline ends came to 17 bases. CDR1 is SEHNR and CDR2 is FQNEAQ in the germline V gene (reference sequence). One Seattle source followed patients from active infection through their disease course. The V and J genes are TRBV7-9 and TRBJ2-7; weak D call: TRBD1 (6 bases). The material sequenced was peripheral blood. The sequence was obtained from a woman aged 25 to 39 with COVID-19, enrolled during active disease. CDR3 amino acids: CASSAGTSPVYEQYF. The CDR3 DNA is TGTGCCAGCAGCGCTGGGACAAGCCCCGTCTACGAGCAGTACTTC.